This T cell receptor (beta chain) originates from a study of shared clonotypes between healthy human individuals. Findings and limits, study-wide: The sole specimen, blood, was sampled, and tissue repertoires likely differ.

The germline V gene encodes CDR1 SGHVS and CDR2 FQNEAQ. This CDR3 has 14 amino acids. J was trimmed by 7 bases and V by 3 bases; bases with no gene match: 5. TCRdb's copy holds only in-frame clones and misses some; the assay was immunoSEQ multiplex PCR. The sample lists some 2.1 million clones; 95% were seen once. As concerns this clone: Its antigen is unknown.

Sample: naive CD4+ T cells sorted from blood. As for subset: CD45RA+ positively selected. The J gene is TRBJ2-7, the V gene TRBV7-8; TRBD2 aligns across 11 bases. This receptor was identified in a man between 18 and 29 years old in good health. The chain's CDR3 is CASSFGLAGGEQYF. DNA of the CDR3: TGTGCCAGCAGCTTCGGACTAGCGGGCGGGGAGCAGTACTTC.